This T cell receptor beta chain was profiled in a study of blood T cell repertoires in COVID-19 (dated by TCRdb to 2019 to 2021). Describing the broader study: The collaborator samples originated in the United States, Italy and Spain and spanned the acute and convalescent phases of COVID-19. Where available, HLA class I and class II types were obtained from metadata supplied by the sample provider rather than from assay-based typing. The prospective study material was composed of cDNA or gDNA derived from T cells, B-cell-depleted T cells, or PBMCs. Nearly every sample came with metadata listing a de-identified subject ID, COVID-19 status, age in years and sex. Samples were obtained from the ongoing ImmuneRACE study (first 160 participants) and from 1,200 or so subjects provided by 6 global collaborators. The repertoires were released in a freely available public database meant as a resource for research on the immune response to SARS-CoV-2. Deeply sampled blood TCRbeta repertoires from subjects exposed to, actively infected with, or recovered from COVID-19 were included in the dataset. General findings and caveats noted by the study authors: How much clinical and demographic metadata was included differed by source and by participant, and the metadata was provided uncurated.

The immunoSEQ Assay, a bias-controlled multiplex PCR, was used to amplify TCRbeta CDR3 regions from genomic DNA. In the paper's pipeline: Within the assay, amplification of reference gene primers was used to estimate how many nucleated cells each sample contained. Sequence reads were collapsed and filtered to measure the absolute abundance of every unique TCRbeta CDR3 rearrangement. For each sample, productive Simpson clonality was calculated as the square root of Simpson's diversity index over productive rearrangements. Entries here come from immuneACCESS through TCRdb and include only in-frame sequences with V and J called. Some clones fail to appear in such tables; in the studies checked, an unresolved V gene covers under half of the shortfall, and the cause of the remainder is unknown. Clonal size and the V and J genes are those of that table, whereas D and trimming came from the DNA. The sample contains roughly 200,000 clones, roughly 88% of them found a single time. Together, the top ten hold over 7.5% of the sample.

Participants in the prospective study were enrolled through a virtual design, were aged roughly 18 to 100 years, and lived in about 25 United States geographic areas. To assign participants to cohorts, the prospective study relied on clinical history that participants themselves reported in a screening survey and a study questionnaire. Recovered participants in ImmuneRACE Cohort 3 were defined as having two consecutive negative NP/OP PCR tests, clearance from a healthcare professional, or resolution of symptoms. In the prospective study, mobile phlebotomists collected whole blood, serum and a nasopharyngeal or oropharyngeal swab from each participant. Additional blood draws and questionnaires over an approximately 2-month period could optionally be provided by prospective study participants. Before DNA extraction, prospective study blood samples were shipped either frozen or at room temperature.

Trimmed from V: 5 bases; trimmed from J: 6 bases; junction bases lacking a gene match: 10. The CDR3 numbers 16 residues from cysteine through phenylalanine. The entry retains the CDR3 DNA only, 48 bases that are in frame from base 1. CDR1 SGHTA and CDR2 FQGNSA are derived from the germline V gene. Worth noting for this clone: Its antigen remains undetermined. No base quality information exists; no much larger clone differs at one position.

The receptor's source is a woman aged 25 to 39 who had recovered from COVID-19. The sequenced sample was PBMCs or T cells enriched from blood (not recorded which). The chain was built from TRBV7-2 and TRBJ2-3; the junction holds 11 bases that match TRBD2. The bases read TGTGCCAGCAGCATTAGCGGGAGGGCCCTATGGGATACGCAGTATTTT. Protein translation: CASSISGRALWDTQYF.